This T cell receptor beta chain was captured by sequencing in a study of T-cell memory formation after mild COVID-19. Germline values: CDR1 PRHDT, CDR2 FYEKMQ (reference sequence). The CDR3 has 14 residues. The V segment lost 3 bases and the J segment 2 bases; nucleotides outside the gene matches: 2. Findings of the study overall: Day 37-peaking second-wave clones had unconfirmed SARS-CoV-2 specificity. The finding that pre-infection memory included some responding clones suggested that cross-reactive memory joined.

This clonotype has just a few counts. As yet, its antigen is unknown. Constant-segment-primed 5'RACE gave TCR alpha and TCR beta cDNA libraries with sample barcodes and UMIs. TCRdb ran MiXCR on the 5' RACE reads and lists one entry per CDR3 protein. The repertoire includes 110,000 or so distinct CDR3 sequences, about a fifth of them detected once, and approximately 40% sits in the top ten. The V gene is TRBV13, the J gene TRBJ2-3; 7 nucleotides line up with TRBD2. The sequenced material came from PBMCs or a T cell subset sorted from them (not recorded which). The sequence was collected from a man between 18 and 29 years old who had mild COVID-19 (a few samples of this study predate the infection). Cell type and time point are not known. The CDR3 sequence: CASSFGGFTDTQYF. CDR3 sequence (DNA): TGTGCCAGCAGCTTCGGGGGGTTCACAGATACGCAGTATTTT.